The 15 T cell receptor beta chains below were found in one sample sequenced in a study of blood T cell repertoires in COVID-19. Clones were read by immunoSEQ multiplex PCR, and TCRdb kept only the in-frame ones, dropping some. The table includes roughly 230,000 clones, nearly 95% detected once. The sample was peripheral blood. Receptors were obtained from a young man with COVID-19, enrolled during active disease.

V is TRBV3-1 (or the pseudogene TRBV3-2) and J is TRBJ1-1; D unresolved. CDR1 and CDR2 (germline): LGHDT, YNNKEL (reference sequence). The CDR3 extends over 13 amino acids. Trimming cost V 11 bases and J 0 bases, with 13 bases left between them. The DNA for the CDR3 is TGTGCCGCCCAAGGAGGAGTGAACACTGAAGCTTTCTTT. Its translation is CAAQGGVNTEAFF.

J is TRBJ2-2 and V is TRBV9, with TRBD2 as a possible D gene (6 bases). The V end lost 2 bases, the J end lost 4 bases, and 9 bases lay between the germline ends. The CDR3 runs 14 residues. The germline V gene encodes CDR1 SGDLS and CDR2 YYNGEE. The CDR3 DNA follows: TGTGCCAGCAGCGTGCAGGGAGGCACCGGGGAGCTGTTTTTT. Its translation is CASSVQGGTGELFF.

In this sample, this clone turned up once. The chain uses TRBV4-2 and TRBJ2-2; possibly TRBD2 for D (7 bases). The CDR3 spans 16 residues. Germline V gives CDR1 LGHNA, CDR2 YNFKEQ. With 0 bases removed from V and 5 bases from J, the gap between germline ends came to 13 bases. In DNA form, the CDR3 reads TGTGCCAGCAGCCAAGATACCGGGGGGCGGACCGGGGAGCTGTTTTTT. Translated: CASSQDTGGRTGELFF.

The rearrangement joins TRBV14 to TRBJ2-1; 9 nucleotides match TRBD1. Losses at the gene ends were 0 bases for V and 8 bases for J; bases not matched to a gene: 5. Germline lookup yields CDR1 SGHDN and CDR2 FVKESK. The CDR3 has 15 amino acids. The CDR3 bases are TGTGCCAGCAGCCAAGAGACAGGGGGTCTCTATGAGCAGTTCTTC. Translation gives CASSQETGGLYEQFF.

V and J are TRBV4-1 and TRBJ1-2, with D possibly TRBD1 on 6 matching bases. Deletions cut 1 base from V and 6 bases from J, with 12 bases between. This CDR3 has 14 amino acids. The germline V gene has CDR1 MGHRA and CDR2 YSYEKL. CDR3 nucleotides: TGCGCCAGCAGCCAAGGCTGGACAGCAGATGGCTACACCTTC. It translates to CASSQGWTADGYTF.

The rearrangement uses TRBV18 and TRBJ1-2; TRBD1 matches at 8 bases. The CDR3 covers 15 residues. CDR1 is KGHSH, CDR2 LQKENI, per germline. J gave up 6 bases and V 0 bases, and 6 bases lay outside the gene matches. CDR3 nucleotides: TGTGCCAGCTCACCACCCGTACAGGGGGGAAATGGCTACACCTTC. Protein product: CASSPPVQGGNGYTF. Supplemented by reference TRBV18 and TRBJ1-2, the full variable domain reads NAGVMQNPRHLVRRRGQEARLRCSPMKGHSHVYWYRQLPEEGLKFMVYLQKENIIDESGMPKERFSAEFPKEGPSILRIQQVVRGDSAAYFCASSPPVQGGNGYTFGSGTRLTVV.

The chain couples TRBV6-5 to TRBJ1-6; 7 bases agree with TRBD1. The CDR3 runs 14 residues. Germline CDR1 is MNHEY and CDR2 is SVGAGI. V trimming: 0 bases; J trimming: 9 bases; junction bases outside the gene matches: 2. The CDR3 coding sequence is TGTGCCAGCAGTTACTCGCAGGGGGTTTCACCCCTCCACTTT. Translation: CASSYSQGVSPLHF.

The CDR3 coding sequence is TGTGCCAGCCGACTCCCTGCATCCCACGAGCAGTACTTC. It codes for CASRLPASHEQYF. This chain links TRBV27 with TRBJ2-7; D is unclear. Trimming pared 8 bases from V and 5 bases from J, leaving 16 bases between. The CDR3 is 13 residues long. Germline CDR1 reads MNHEY; CDR2 reads SMNVEV (reference sequence).

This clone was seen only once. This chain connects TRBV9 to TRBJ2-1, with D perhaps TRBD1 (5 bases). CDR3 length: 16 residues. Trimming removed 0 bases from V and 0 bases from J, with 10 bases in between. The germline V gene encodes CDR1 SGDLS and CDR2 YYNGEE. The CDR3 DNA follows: TGTGCCAGCAGCGTAGAGACAGCCACCTCCTACAATGAGCAGTTCTTC. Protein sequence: CASSVETATSYNEQFF.

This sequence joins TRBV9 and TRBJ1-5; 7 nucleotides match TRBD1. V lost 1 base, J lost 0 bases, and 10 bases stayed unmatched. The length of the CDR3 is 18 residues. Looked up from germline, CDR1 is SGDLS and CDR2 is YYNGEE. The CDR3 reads CASSVLDGTENSNQPQHF. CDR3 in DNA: TGTGCCAGCAGCGTACTGGATGGGACAGAGAATAGCAATCAGCCCCAGCATTTT.

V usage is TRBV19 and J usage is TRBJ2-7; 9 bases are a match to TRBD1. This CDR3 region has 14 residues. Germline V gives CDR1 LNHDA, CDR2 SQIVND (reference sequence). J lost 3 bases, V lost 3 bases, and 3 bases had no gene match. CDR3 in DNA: TGTGCCAGTAGTATGGGGACAGGGAACTACGAGCAGTACTTC. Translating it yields CASSMGTGNYEQYF.

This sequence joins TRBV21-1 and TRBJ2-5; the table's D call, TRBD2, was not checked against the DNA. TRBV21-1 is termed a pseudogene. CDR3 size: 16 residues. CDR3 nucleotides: TGTGCCAGCAGCAATATCGGACCGCGTCGGGGAGAGACCCAGTACTTC. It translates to CASSNIGPRRGETQYF.

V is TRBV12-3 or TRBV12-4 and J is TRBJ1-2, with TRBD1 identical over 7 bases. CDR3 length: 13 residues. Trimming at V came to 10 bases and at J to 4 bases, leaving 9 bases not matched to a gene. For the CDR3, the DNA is TGTGCCACCCGACAGGGCTTCGGCTATGGCTACACCTTC. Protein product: CATRQGFGYGYTF.

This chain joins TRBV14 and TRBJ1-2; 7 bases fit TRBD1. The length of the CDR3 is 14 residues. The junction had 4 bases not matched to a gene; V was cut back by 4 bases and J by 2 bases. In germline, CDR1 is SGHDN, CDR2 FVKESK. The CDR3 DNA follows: TGTGCCAGCAGCCTTAAACAGGGGAACTATGGCTACACCTTC. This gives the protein CASSLKQGNYGYTF.

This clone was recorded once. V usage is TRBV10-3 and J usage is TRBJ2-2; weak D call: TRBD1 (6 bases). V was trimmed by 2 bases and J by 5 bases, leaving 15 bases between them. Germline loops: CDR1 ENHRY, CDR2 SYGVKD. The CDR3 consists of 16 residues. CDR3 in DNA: TGTGCCATCAGTGAGAGCTCCACAGGGAATACCGGGGAGCTGTTTTTT. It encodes CAISESSTGNTGELFF.